These 19 T cell receptor beta chains share one sample of origin, sequenced in a study of blood T cell repertoires in COVID-19. The table came from immunoSEQ multiplex PCR; TCRdb's copy has only in-frame clones and leaves some out. The repertoire holds about 200,000 clones, with 65% to 85% as singletons. Sequenced input: peripheral blood. The receptors were sampled from a woman aged 50 to 60 with acute or convalescent COVID-19.

The CDR3 reads CATSDPVGRGRTGELFF. For the CDR3, the DNA is TGTGCCACCAGTGATCCAGTGGGGAGGGGTCGCACCGGGGAGCTGTTTTTT. J is TRBJ2-2 and V is TRBV24-1; TRBD2 agrees at 7 bases. CDR1 is KGHDR and CDR2 is SFDVKD in the germline V gene. The V segment lost 3 bases and the J segment 4 bases; nucleotides outside the gene matches: 10. This CDR3 region has 17 residues.

The V and J genes are TRBV3-1 (or the pseudogene TRBV3-2) and TRBJ2-3, with TRBD2 matching over 13 bases. V shed 3 bases, J shed 5 bases, and the junction held 14 bases outside the gene matches. The CDR3 loop spans 19 amino acids. The germline CDR1 and CDR2 sequences are LGHDT and YNNKEL (reference sequence). CDR3 amino acids: CASSHRGGGLAGKRDTQYF. The CDR3 nucleotides read TGTGCCAGCAGCCATCGCGGTGGGGGACTAGCGGGAAAGAGAGATACGCAGTATTTT.

CDR3 DNA sequence: TGTGCTAGTGGTCGGGGACAGAACACTGAAGCTTTCTTT. It is translated as CASGRGQNTEAFF. The V gene is TRBV12-5, the J gene TRBJ1-1; D is perhaps TRBD1 (6 bases). Germline V CDR1 and CDR2: LGHNT, FRNRAP. The CDR3 has 13 residues. The germline V and J ends were trimmed by 5 bases and 1 base, with 8 bases remaining between them.

About this clone: Other DNA sequences in the sample encode the same CDR3. V gene TRBV27 combines with J gene TRBJ2-3; 8 positions match TRBD1. The CDR3 is 13 residues long. The junction had 4 bases not matched to a gene; V was cut back by 5 bases and J by 6 bases. CDR1 MNHEY and CDR2 SMNVEV come from the germline V gene (reference sequence). CDR3 sequence: CASSLQGADTQYF. The CDR3 coding sequence is TGTGCCAGCAGTCTCCAGGGGGCGGATACGCAGTATTTT.

This chain joins TRBV15 and TRBJ2-1, with D unclear. Per the germline V gene, CDR1 is LNHNV and CDR2 is YYDKDF (reference sequence). V was cut by 0 bases and J by 2 bases, with 11 bases left in between. The CDR3 totals 16 residues. CDR3 protein: CATSRDTEDPYNEQFF. The CDR3 region has the DNA TGTGCCACCAGCAGAGATACTGAGGATCCCTACAATGAGCAGTTCTTC.

The V and J genes are TRBV6-6 and TRBJ1-5; D gene uncertain. The V end was cut by 6 bases, the J end by 6 bases, with 12 bases between. This CDR3 has 13 residues. Per germline, CDR1 MNHNY and CDR2 SVGAGI (reference sequence). The CDR3 is CASSLSRGQPQHF. In DNA, the CDR3 is TGTGCCAGCAGCCTATCTCGGGGTCAGCCCCAGCATTTT.

This clone occurred a few times. The chain combines TRBV7-2 with TRBJ2-4; TRBD2 matches 7 bases. The V gene's germline CDR1 is SGHTA and CDR2 FQGNSA. Losses at the gene ends were 4 bases for V and 7 bases for J; bases not matched to a gene: 7. CDR3 length equals 14 residues. The CDR3 reads CASSSGTKFNIQYF. The DNA of the CDR3 is TGTGCCAGCAGCTCTGGGACTAAATTTAACATTCAGTACTTC.

V usage is TRBV12-5 and J usage is TRBJ1-5, with TRBD1 identical over 9 bases. Germline loops: CDR1 LGHNT, CDR2 FRNRAP. CDR3 length: 16 residues. V trimming: 0 bases; J trimming: 7 bases; junction bases outside the gene matches: 7. CDR3 in amino acids: CASGLVRDREGQPQHF. CDR3 in DNA: TGTGCTAGTGGTTTGGTTCGGGACAGGGAAGGGCAGCCCCAGCATTTT.

This clone showed up just a few times. In the same sample, other DNA sequences code for this CDR3. The chain has TRBV6-1 and TRBJ2-5, with 9 positions matching TRBD1. Germline CDR1 reads MNHNS; CDR2 reads SASEGT. The CDR3 is 15 residues long. The junction had 3 bases not matched to a gene; V was cut back by 2 bases and J by 2 bases. Written as DNA, the CDR3 is TGTGCCAGCAGTGAAAGGGACAGGGTACAAGAGACCCAGTACTTC. Translation gives CASSERDRVQETQYF.

The V gene is TRBV7-7, the J gene TRBJ2-1, with TRBD2 as a possible D gene (6 bases). V lost 1 base and J lost 6, with 10 bases in between. Germline CDR1 and CDR2: SSHAT and FNYEAQ (reference sequence). This CDR3 has 14 residues. The CDR3 loop reads CASSLGGTANEQFF. The CDR3 DNA is TGTGCCAGCAGCTTAGGTGGGACTGCCAATGAGCAGTTCTTC.

The chain couples TRBV28 to TRBJ2-3, with TRBD2 as a possible D gene (5 bases). From germline, CDR1 is MDHEN and CDR2 SYDVKM. This CDR3 spans 12 amino acids. V was clipped by 6 bases and J by 10 bases, with 14 bases between them. The CDR3 is CASSGDTRAQYF. The CDR3, as DNA: TGTGCCAGCAGCGGAGACACGCGGGCGCAGTATTTT.

The chain links TRBV5-1 to TRBJ2-3; 8 nucleotides align to TRBD2. There are 14 residues in the CDR3. V was pared by 2 bases and J by 1 base, with 0 bases of the junction left unmatched. The germline V gene has CDR1 SGHRS and CDR2 YFSETQ. CDR3 bases: TGCGCCAGCAGCTTAGCGGGGGGCACAGATACGCAGTATTTT. Protein sequence: CASSLAGGTDTQYF.

V is TRBV5-1 and J is TRBJ2-2, with TRBD2 matching over 11 bases. This CDR3 is 15 amino acids long. The J segment lost 6 bases and the V segment lost 1 base, leaving 2 bases of the junction unmatched. Germline CDR1 and CDR2: SGHRS and YFSETQ. The CDR3 region is CASSLQTSGAGELFF. CDR3 nucleotide sequence: TGCGCCAGCAGCTTGCAGACTAGCGGGGCCGGGGAGCTGTTTTTT.

The chain employs TRBV2 and TRBJ2-7, with 9 bases fitting TRBD1. The CDR3 runs to 13 residues. CDR1 is SNHLY, CDR2 FYNNEI, per germline. Unmatched junction bases numbered 4, after V lost 5 bases and J lost 5 bases. The CDR3 sequence is CASSRDREDEQYF. The CDR3 DNA sequence: TGTGCCAGCAGTAGGGACAGGGAGGACGAGCAGTACTTC.

This clone was observed a handful of times. The V and J genes are TRBV24-1 and TRBJ2-5, with 12 positions matching TRBD2. With 2 bases clipped from V and 4 bases from J, the junction kept 4 bases outside the gene matches. CDR1 and CDR2 from the germline V gene are KGHDR and SFDVKD. This CDR3 region has 16 residues. CDR3 amino acids: CATSDSGLAGLETQYF. The CDR3 coding sequence is TGTGCCACCAGTGATTCGGGACTAGCGGGCTTAGAGACCCAGTACTTC.

V usage is TRBV28 and J usage is TRBJ2-3, with 12 bases matching TRBD2. Germline V gene lookup returns CDR1 MDHEN and CDR2 SYDVKM. This CDR3 has 15 amino acids. Trimming removed 6 bases from V and 4 bases from J; junction bases left unmatched: 5. In nucleotides, the CDR3 is TGTGCCAGCAGCCCCCTAGCGGGAGGGTCAGATACGCAGTATTTT. Translated, it gives CASSPLAGGSDTQYF.

The gene calls are TRBV15 and TRBJ2-2, with D unclear. With 4 bases removed from V and 0 bases from J, the gap between germline ends came to 6 bases. The germline gives CDR1 LNHNV, CDR2 YYDKDF (reference sequence). The CDR3 is made up of 14 amino acids. CDR3 sequence (DNA): TGTGCCACCAGCACCCCAGCGAACACCGGGGAGCTGTTTTTT. Its protein is CATSTPANTGELFF.

The CDR3: CASSPPVGRVHEQYF. CDR3 in DNA: TGTGCCAGCAGCCCCCCCGTCGGGAGGGTACACGAGCAGTACTTC. J is TRBJ2-7 and V is TRBV7-9; 8 positions match TRBD2. The CDR3 runs 15 residues. The germline V gene has CDR1 SEHNR and CDR2 FQNEAQ (reference sequence). With 5 bases clipped from V and 5 bases from J, the junction kept 11 bases outside the gene matches.

The chain is built from TRBV19 and TRBJ1-5; weak D call: TRBD1 (5 bases). This CDR3 contains 13 residues. Germline loops: CDR1 LNHDA, CDR2 SQIVND (reference sequence). V was cut by 4 bases and J by 3 bases, with 7 bases left in between. The CDR3 region is CASSKGLNQPQHF. The CDR3 region has the DNA TGTGCCAGTAGTAAGGGACTCAATCAGCCCCAGCATTTT. Full variable domain (outside the CDR3, taken from reference TRBV19 and TRBJ1-5): DGGITQSPKYLFRKEGQNVTLSCEQNLNHDAMYWYRQDPGQGLRLIYYSQIVNDFQKGDIAEGYSVSREKKESFPLTVTSAQKNPTAFYLCASSKGLNQPQHFGDGTRLSIL.